This TCR beta chain was profiled in a study of blood T cell repertoires in COVID-19. Study in general: The samples span acute and convalescent COVID-19 from the United States, Italy and Spain. Sources were T cells, B-cell-depleted T cells, or PBMCs; the material itself was cDNA or gDNA.

Per the authors' pipeline: Amplification with reference gene primers provided the estimates of nucleated cell counts. The protocol was immunoSEQ multiplex PCR, while the TCRdb copy is restricted to in-frame clones and leaves out a portion. The DNA was the basis for D and trimming; V, J and clone size are from that table. The repertoire holds approximately 61,000 clones, with about 82% as singletons. CDR3 size: 15 residues. Trimming cost V 2 bases and J 1 base, with 11 bases left between them. From germline, CDR1 is MDHEN and CDR2 SYDVKM. Sequenced material: peripheral blood. J is TRBJ1-1 and V is TRBV28, with D tentatively TRBD1 (5 bases). This receptor was taken from a man aged 70 or older with acute or convalescent COVID-19. CDR3 amino acids: CASSLGGDRNTEAFF. CDR3 in DNA: TGTGCCAGCAGTTTAGGAGGGGATAGGAACACTGAAGCTTTCTTT.